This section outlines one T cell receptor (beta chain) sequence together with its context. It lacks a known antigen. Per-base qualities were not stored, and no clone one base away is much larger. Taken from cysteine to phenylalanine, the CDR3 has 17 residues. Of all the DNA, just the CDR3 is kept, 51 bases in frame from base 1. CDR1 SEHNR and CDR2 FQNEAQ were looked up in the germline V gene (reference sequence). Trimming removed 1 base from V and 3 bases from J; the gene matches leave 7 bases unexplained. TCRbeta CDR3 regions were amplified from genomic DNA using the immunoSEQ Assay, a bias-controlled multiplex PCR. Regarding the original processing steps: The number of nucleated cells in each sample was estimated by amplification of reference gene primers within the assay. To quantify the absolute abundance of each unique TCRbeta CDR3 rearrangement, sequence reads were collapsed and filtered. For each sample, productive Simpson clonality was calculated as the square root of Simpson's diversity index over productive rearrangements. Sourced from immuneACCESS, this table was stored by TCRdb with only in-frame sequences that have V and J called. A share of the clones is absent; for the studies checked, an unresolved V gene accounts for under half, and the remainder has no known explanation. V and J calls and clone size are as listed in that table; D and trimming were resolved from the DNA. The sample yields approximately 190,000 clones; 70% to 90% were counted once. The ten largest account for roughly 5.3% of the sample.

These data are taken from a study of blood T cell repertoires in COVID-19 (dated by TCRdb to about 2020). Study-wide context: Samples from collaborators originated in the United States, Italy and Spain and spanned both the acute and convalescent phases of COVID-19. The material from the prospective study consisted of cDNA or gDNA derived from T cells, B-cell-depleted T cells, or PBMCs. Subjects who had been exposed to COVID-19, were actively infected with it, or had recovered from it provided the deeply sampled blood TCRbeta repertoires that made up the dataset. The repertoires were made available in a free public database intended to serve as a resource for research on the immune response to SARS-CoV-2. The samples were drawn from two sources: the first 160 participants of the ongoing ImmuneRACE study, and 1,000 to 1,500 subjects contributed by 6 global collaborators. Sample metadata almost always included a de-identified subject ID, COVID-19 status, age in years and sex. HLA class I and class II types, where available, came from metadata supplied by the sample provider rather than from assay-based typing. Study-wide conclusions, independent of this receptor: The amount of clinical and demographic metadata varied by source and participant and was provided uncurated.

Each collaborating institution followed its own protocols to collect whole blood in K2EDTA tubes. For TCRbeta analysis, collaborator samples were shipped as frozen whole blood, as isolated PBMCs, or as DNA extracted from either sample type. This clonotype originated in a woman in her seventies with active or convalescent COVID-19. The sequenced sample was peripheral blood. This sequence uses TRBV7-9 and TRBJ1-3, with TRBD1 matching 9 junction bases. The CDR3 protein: CASSLEGQGPIGNTIYF. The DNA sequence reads TGTGCCAGCAGCTTAGAGGGACAGGGACCCATTGGAAACACCATATATTTT.